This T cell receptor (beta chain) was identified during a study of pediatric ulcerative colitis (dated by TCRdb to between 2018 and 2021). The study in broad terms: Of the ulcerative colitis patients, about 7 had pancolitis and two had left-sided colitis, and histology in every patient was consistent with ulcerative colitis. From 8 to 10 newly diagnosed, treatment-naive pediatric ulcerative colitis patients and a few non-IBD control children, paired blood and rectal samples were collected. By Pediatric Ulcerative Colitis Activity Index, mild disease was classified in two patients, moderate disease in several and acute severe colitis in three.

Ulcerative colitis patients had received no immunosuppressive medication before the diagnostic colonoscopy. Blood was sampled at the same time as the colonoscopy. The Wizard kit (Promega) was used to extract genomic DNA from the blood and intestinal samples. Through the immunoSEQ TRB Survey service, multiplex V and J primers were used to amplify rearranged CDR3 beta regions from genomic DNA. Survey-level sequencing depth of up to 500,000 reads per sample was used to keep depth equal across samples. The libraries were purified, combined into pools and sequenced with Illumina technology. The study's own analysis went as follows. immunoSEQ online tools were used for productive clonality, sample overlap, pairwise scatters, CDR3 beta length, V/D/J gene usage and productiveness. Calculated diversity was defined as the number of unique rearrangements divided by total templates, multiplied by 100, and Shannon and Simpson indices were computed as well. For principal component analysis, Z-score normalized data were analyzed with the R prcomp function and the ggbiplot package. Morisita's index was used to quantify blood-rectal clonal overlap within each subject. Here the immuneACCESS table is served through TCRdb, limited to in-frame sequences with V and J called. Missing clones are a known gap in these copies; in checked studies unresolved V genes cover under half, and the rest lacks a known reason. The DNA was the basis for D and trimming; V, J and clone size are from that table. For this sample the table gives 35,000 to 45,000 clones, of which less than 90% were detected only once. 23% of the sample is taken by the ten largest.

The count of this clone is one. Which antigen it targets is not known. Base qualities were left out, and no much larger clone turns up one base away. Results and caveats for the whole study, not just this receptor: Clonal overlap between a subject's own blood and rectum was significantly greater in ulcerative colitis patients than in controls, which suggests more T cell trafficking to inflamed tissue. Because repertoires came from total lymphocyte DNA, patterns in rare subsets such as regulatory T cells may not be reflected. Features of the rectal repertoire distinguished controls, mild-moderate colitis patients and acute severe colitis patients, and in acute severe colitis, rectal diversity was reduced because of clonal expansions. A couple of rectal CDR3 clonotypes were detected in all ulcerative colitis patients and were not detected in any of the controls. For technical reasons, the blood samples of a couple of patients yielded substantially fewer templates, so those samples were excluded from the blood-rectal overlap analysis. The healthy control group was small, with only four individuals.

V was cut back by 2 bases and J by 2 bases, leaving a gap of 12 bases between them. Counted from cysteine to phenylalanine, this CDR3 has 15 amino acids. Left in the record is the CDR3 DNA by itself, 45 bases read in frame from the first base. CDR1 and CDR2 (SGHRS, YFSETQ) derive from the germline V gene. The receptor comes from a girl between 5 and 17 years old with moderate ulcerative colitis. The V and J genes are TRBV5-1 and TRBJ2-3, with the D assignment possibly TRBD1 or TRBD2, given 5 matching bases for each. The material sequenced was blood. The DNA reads TGCGCCAGCAGCTTTGGGGGTTCATTCACAGATACGCAGTATTTT. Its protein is CASSFGGSFTDTQYF.